Here is one T cell receptor beta chain with its context. The sample originates from a study of shared clonotypes between healthy human individuals. Germline CDR1 and CDR2: MDHEN and SYDVKM. J was trimmed by 4 bases and V by 6 bases; bases with no gene match: 8. The CDR3 contains 16 residues. TCRdb's copy holds only in-frame clones and misses some; the assay was immunoSEQ multiplex PCR. Of hundreds of thousands of clones listed, roughly 73% are singletons. The source material was memory CD4+ T cells sorted from blood. Subset here: CD45RA-negative fraction. The origin of this receptor is a woman under 40 in good health. V gene TRBV28 combines with J gene TRBJ2-2; 10 bases match TRBD1. CDR3 sequence (DNA): TGTGCCAGCAGGAAAACCGGGACAGGGGTCACCGGGGAGCTGTTTTTT. Translation: CASRKTGTGVTGELFF.